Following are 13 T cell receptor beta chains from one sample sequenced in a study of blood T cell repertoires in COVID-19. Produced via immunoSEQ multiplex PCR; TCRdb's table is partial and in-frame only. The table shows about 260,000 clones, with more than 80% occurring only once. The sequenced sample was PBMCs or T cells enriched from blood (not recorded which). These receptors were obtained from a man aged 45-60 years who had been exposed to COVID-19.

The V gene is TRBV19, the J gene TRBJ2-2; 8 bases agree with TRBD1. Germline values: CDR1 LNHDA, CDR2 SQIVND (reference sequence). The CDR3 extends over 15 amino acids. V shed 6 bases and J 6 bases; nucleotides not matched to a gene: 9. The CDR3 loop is CASSPPRGRSGELFF. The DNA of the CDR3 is TGTGCCAGTAGCCCCCCCAGGGGGCGATCCGGGGAGCTGTTTTTT. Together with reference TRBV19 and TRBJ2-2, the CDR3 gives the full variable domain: DGGITQSPKYLFRKEGQNVTLSCEQNLNHDAMYWYRQDPGQGLRLIYYSQIVNDFQKGDIAEGYSVSREKKESFPLTVTSAQKNPTAFYLCASSPPRGRSGELFFGEGSRLTVL.

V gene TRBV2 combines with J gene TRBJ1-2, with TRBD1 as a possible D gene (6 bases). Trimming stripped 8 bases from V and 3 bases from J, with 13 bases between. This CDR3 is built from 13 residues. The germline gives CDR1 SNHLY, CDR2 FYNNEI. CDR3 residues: CASGKDSDYGYTF. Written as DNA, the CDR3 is TGTGCCAGCGGAAAGGACAGTGACTATGGCTACACCTTC. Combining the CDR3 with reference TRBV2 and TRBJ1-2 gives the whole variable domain EPEVTQTPSHQVTQMGQEVILRCVPISNHLYFYWYRQILGQKVEFLVSFYNNEISEKSEIFDDQFSVERPDGSNFTLKIRSTKLEDSAMYFCASGKDSDYGYTFGSGTRLTVV.

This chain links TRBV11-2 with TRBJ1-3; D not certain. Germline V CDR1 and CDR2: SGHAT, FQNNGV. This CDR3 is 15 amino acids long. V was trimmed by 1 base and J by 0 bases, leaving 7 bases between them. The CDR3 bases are TGTGCCAGCAGCTTAGTGGCACGCTCTGGAAACACCATATATTTT. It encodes CASSLVARSGNTIYF.

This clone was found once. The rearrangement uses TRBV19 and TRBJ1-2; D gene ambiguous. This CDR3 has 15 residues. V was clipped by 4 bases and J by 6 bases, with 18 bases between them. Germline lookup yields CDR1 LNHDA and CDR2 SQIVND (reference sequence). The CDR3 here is CASSRSGLFSHGYTF. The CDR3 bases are TGTGCCAGTAGTAGGTCGGGTCTTTTTTCCCATGGCTACACCTTC.

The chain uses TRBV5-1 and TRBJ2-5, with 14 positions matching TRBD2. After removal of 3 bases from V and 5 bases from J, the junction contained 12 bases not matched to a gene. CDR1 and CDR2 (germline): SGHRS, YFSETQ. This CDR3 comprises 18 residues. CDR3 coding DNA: TGCGCCAGCAGCTCCGGACTAGCGGGAGGAGAATTGGGGGAGACCCAGTACTTC. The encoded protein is CASSSGLAGGELGETQYF.

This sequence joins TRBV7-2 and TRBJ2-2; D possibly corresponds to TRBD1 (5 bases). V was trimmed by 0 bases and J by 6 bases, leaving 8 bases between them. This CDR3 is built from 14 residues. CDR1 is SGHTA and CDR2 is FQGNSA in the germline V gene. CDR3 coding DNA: TGTGCCAGCAGCTTAGCGGGGCAGGCCGGGGAGCTGTTTTTT. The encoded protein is CASSLAGQAGELFF. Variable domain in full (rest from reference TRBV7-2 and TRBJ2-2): GAGVSQSPSNKVTEKGKDVELRCDPISGHTALYWYRQSLGQGLEFLIYFQGNSAPDKSGLPSDRFSAERTGGSVSTLTIQRTQQEDSAVYLCASSLAGQAGELFFGEGSRLTVL.

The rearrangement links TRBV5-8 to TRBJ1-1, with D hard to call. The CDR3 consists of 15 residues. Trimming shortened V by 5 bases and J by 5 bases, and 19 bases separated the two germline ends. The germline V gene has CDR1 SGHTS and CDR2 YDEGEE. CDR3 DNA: TGTGCCAGCAGTTTTCGATTGGCCCGCGGGACTGAAGCTTTCTTT. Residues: CASSFRLARGTEAFF.

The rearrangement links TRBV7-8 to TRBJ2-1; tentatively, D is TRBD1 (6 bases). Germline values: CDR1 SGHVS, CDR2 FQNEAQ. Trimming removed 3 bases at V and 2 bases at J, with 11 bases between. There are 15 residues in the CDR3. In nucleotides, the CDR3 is TGTGCCAGCAGCTTCAACAGGGAGCCCTACAATGAGCAGTTCTTC. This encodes CASSFNREPYNEQFF.

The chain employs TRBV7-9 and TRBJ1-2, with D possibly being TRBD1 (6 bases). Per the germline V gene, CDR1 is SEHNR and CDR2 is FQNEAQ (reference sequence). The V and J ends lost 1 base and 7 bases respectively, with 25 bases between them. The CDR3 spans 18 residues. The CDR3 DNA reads TGTGCCAGCAGCTTAGGTTTTCGTCGGACAGACAGGCCTGGTGGCTACACCTTC. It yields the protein CASSLGFRRTDRPGGYTF.

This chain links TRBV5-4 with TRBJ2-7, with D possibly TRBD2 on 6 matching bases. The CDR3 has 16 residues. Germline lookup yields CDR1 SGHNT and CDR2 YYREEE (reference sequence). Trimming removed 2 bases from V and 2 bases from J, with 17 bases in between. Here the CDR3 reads CASSFSGFGGTYEQYV. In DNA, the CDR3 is TGTGCCAGCAGCTTTTCTGGCTTCGGAGGGACCTACGAGCAGTACGTC.

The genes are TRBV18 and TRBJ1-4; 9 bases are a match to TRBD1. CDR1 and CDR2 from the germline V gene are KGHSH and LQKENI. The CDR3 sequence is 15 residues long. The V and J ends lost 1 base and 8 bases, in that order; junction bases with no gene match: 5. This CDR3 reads CASSPQGQGGEKLFF. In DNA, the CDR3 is TGTGCCAGCTCACCACAGGGACAGGGTGGAGAAAAACTGTTTTTT.

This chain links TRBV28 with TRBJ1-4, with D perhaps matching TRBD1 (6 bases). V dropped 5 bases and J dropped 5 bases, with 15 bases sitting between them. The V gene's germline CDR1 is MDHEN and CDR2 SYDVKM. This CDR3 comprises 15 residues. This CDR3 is CASSRGGLGNEKLFF. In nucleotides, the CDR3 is TGTGCCAGCAGTCGCGGGGGCCTGGGGAATGAAAAACTGTTTTTT.

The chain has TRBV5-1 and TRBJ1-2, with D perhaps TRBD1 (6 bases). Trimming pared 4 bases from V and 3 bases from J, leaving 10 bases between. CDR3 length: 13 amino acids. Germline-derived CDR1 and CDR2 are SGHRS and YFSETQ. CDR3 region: CASSDGQYYGYTF. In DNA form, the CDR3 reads TGCGCCAGCAGCGACGGACAGTACTATGGCTACACCTTC.